Following are 2 T cell receptor beta chains from one sample sequenced in a study of cytomegalovirus exposure and HLA in healthy donors. This PCR relied on a set of 60 Vbeta primers and 13 Jbeta primers. Sequencing used immunoSEQ multiplex PCR; TCRdb keeps in-frame clones, though not all of them. The sample holds 150,000 or so clones; almost 80% are singletons and the top ten take more than 13%. Sequencing was carried out using PBMCs. These receptors were obtained from a man in his fifties in good health and CMV-seropositive.

This clone was detected a few times. V and J are TRBV29-1 and TRBJ2-2, with 7 bases lining up with TRBD1. CDR3 size: 14 residues. Trimming removed 6 bases from V and 0 bases from J; junction bases left unmatched: 4. Germline V lookup: CDR1 SQVTM, CDR2 ANQGSEA. CDR3 region: CSVSQGTNTGELFF. In nucleotides, the CDR3 is TGCAGCGTCTCACAGGGGACGAACACCGGGGAGCTGTTTTTT.

The chain carries TRBV28 and TRBJ1-4; D unresolved. CDR1 is MDHEN and CDR2 is SYDVKM in the germline V gene. This CDR3 region has 11 residues. V gave up 6 bases and J gave up 4 bases, with 3 bases separating them. The CDR3 nucleotides are TGTGCCAGCAGCAGTAATGAAAAACTGTTTTTT. Protein product: CASSSNEKLFF.